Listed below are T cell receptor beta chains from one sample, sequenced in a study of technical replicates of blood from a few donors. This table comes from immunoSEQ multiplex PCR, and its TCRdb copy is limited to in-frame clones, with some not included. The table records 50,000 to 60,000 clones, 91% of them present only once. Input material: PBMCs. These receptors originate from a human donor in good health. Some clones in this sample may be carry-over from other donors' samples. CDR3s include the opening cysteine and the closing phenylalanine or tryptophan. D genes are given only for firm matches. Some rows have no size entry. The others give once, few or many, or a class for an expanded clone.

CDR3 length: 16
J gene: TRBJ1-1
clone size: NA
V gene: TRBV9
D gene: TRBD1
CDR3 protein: CASSTGQGSLSTEAFF
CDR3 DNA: TGTGCCAGCAGCACCGGACAGGGGAGCCTTAGCACTGAAGCTTTCTTT

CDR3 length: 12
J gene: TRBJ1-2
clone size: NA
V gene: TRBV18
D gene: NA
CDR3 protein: CASSPQGFGYTF
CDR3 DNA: TGTGCCAGCTCACCCCAGGGTTTTGGCTACACCTTC

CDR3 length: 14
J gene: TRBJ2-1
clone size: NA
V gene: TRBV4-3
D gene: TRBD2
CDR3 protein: CASSQAPGGYEQFF
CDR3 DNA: TGCGCCAGCAGCCAAGCGCCGGGGGGTTATGAGCAGTTCTTC

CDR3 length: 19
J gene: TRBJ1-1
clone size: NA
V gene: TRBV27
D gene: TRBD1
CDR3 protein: CASSLSVPTGGVLDTEAFF
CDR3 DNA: TGTGCCAGCAGTTTATCCGTTCCCACAGGGGGCGTTTTGGACACTGAAGCTTTCTTT

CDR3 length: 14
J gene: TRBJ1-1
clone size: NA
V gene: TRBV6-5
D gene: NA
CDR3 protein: CASSYSRADTEAFF
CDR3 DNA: TGTGCCAGCAGTTACTCGAGGGCAGACACTGAAGCTTTCTTT

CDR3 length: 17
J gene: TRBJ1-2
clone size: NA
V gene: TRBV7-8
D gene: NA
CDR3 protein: CASSLGGGLDRVGGYTF
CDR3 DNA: TGTGCCAGCAGCTTAGGAGGAGGGTTGGATAGAGTCGGTGGCTACACCTTC

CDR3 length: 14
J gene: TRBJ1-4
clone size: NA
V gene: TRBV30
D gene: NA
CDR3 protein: CAWKQGATNEKLFF
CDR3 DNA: TGTGCCTGGAAACAGGGTGCAACTAATGAAAAACTGTTTTTT

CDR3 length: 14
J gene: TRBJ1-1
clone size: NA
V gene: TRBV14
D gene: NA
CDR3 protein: CASSRTAGNTEAFF
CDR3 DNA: TGTGCCAGCAGTCGCACCGCAGGGAACACTGAAGCTTTCTTT

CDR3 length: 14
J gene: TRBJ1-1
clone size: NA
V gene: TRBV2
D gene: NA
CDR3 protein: CASRGTNMNTEAFF
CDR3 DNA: TGTGCCAGCCGAGGGACAAACATGAACACTGAAGCTTTCTTT

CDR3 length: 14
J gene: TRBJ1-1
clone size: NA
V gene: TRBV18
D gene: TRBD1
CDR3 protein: CASSAGTGDTEAFF
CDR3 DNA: TGTGCCAGCTCAGCCGGGACAGGGGACACTGAAGCTTTCTTT

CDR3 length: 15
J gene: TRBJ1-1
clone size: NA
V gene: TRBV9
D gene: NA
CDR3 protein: CASSPRGQLNTEAFF
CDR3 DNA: TGTGCCAGCAGCCCGAGAGGTCAACTGAACACTGAAGCTTTCTTT

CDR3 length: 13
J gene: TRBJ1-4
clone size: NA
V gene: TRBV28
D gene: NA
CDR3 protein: CASSSRVAEKLFF
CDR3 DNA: TGTGCCAGCAGTTCCAGGGTGGCGGAAAAACTGTTTTTT

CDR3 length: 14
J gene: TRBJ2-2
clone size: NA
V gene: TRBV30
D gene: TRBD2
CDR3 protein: CAWSEGRGTGELFF
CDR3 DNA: TGTGCCTGGAGTGAGGGGCGGGGGACCGGGGAGCTGTTTTTT

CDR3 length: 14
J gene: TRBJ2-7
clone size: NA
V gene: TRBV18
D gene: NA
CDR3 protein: CASSLSGSAYEQYF
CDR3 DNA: TGTGCCAGCTCACTATCCGGTTCCGCCTACGAGCAGTACTTC

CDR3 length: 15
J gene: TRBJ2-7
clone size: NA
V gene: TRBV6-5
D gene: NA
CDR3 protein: CASSLAGGDSYEQYF
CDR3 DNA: TGTGCCAGCAGTTTGGCGGGCGGAGACTCCTACGAGCAGTACTTC

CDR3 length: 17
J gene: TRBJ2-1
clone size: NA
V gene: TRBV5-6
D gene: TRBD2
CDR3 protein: CASSYRGSGRAGNEQFF
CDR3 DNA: TGTGCCAGCAGCTACCGGGGTAGCGGGAGGGCCGGTAATGAGCAGTTCTTC

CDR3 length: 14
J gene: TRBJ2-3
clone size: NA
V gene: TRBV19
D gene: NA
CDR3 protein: CASSIGAVTDTQYF
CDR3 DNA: TGTGCCAGTAGTATAGGGGCAGTCACAGATACGCAGTATTTT

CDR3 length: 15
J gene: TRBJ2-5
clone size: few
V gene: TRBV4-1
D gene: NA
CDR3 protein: CASSQSHGGPETQYF
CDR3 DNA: TGCGCCAGCAGCCAGAGCCATGGGGGCCCTGAGACCCAGTACTTC

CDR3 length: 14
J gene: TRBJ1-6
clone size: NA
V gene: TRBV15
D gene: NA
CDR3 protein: CATSREAERSPLHF
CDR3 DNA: TGTGCCACCAGCAGAGAGGCAGAGCGGTCACCCCTCCACTTT

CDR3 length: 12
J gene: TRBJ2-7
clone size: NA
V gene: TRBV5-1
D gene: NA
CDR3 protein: CASSRDEYEQYF
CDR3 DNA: TGCGCCAGCAGCAGAGATGAGTACGAGCAGTACTTC

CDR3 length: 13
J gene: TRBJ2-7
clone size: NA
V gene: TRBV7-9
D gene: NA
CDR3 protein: CASAGGASYEQYF
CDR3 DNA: TGTGCCAGCGCGGGCGGGGCTTCCTACGAGCAGTACTTC

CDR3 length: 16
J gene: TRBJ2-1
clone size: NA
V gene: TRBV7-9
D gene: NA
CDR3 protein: CASSFGEGVAYNEQFF
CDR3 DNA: TGTGCCAGCAGCTTTGGTGAGGGGGTTGCCTACAATGAGCAGTTCTTC

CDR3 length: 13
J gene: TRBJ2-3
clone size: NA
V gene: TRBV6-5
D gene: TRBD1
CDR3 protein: CASRDSPRDTQYF
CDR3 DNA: TGTGCCAGTCGGGACAGCCCAAGGGATACGCAGTATTTT

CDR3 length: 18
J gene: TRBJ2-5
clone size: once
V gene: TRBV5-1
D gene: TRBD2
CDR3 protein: CASSLAGTSGSGQETQYF
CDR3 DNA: TGCGCCAGCAGCCTGGCCGGGACTAGCGGGAGTGGGCAAGAGACCCAGTACTTC

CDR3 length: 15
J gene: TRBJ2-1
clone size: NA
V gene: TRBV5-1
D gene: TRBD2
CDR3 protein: CASSLGLAGYNEQFF
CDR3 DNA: TGCGCCAGCAGCTTGGGACTAGCGGGGTACAATGAGCAGTTCTTC

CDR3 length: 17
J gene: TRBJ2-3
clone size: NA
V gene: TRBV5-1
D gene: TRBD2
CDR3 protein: CASTRTSGRASGDTQYF
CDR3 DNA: TGCGCCAGCACCAGGACTAGCGGGAGAGCCAGTGGAGATACGCAGTATTTT

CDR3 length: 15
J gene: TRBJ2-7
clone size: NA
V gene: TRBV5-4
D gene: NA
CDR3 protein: CASSLDSRGLYEQYF
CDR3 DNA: TGTGCCAGCAGCTTGGATAGCAGGGGCCTCTACGAGCAGTACTTC

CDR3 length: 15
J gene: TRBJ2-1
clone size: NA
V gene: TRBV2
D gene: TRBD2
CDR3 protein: CASSDGTGGPNEQFF
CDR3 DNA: TGTGCCAGCAGTGACGGAACGGGGGGGCCGAATGAGCAGTTCTTC

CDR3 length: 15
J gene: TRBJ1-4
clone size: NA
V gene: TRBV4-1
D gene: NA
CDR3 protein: CASSPALGGFEKLFF
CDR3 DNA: TGCGCCAGCAGCCCAGCTCTGGGGGGGTTTGAAAAACTGTTTTTT

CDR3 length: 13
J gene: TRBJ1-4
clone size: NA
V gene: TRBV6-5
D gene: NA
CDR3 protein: CASRKGLNEKLFF
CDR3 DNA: TGTGCCAGCAGGAAGGGGCTAAATGAAAAACTGTTTTTT

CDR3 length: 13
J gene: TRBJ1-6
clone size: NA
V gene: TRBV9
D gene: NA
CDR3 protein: CASSVGQASPLHF
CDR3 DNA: TGTGCCAGCAGCGTAGGTCAAGCTTCACCCCTCCACTTT

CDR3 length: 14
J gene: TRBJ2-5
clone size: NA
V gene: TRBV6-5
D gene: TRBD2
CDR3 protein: CASSHPSGEETQYF
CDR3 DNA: TGTGCCAGCAGCCATCCTAGCGGGGAAGAGACCCAGTACTTC

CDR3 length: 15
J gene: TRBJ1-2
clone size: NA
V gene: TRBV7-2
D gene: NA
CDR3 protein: CASSPEQGPSYGYTF
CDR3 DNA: TGTGCCAGCAGCCCTGAACAGGGACCAAGCTATGGCTACACCTTC

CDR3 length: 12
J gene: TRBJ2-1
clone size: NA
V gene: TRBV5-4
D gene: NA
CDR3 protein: CASSTEYNEQFF
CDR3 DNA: TGTGCCAGCAGCACAGAATACAATGAGCAGTTCTTC

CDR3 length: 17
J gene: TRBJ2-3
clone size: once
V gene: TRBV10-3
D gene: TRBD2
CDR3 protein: CAISETSGGARTDTQYF
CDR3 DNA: TGTGCCATCAGTGAGACTAGCGGGGGGGCTCGCACAGATACGCAGTATTTT

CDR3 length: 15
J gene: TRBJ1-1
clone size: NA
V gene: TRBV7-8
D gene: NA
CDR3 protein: CASSFSPQGGTEAFF
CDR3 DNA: TGTGCCAGCAGCTTTTCCCCGCAGGGAGGCACTGAAGCTTTCTTT

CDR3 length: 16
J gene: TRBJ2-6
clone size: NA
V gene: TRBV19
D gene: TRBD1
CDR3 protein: CASRDRGFSGANVLTF
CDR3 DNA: TGTGCCAGCCGGGACAGGGGGTTCTCTGGGGCCAACGTCCTGACTTTC

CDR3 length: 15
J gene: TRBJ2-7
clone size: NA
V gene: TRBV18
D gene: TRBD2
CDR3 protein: CASSGTSGRAIEQYF
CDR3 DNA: TGTGCCAGCTCCGGGACTAGCGGGAGGGCCATCGAGCAGTACTTC

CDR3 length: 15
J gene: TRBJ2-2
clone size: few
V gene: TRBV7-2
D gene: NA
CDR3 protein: CASRTSYASTGELFF
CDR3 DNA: TGTGCCAGCAGAACCAGTTACGCTTCCACCGGGGAGCTGTTTTTT

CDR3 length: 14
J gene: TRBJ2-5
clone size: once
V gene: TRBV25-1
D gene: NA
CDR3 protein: CASSARGLQETQYF
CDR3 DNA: TGTGCCAGCAGTGCGCGGGGGCTCCAAGAGACCCAGTACTTC

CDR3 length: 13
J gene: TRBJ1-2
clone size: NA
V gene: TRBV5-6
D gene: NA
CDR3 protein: CASSHTRTAGYTF
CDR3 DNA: TGTGCCAGCAGCCATACTAGGACAGCTGGCTACACCTTC

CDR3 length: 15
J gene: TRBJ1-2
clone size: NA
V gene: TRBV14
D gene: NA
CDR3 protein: CASSQAVTAYYGYTF
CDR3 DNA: TGTGCCAGCAGCCAAGCCGTGACAGCATACTATGGCTACACCTTC

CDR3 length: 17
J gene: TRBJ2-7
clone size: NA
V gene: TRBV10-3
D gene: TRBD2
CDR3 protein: CAISGSLGTSGIHEQYF
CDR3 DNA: TGTGCCATCAGTGGGTCCCTCGGGACTAGCGGGATACACGAGCAGTACTTC